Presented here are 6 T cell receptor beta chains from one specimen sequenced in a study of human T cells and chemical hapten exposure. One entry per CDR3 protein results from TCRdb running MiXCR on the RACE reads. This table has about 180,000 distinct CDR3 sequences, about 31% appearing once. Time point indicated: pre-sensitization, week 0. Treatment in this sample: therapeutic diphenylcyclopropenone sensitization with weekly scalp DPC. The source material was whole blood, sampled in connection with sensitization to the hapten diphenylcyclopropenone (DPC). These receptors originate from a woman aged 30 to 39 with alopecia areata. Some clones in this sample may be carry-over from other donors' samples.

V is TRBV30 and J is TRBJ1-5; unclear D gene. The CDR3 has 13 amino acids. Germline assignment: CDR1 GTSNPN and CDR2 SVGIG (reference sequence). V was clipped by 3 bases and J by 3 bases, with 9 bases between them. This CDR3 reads CAWSNSFNQPQHF. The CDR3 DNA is TGTGCCTGGAGCAACAGCTTCAATCAGCCCCAGCATTTT. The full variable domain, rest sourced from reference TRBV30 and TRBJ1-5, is SQTIHQWPATLVQPVGSPLSLECTVEGTSNPNLYWYRQAAGRGLQLLFYSVGIGQISSEVPQNLSASRPQDRQFILSSKKLLLSDSGFYLCAWSNSFNQPQHFGDGTRLSIL.

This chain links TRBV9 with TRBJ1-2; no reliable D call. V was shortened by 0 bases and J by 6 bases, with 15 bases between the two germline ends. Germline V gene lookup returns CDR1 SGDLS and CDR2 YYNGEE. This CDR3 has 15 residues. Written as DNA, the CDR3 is TGTGCCAGCAGCGTAGCTCAAACGGACTCAGATGGCTACACCTTC. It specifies CASSVAQTDSDGYTF.

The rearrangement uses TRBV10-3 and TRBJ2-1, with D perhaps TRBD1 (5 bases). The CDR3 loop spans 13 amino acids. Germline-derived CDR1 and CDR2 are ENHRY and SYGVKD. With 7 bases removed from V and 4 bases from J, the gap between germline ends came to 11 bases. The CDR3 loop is CAIKKGAYNEQFF. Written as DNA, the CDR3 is TGTGCCATCAAGAAAGGGGCATACAATGAGCAGTTCTTC.

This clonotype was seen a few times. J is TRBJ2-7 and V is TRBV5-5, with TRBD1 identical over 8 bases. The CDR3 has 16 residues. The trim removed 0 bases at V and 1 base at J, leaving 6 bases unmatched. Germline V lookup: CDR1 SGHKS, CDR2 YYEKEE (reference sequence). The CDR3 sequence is CASSLGRTGRSYEQYF. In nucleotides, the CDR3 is TGTGCCAGCAGCTTGGGTAGGACAGGGCGTTCCTACGAGCAGTACTTC.

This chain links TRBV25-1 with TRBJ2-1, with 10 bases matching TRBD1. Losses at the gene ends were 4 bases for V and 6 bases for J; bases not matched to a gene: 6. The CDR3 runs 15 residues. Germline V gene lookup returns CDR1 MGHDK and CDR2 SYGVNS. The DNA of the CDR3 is TGTGCCAGCAGTGCCTCCGGGACAGGGGCCAATGAGCAGTTCTTC. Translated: CASSASGTGANEQFF.

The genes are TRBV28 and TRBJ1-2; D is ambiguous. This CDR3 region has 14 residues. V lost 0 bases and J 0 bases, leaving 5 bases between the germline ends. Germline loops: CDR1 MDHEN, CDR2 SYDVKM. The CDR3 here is CASSLWGTNYGYTF. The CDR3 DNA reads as TGTGCCAGCAGTTTATGGGGGACTAACTATGGCTACACCTTC.